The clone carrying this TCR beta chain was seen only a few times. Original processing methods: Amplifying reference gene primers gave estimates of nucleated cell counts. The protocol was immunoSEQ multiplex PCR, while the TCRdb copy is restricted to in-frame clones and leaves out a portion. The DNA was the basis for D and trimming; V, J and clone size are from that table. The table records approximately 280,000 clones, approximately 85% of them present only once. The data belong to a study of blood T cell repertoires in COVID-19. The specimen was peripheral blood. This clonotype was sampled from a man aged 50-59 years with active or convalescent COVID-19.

The CDR3 DNA follows: TGTGCCAGCATCCGGGGTGACAGGGCCCATCAGCCCCAGCATTTT. Amino acid sequence: CASIRGDRAHQPQHF. The chain uses TRBV27 and TRBJ1-5, with 7 nucleotides matching TRBD1. Germline V gene lookup returns CDR1 MNHEY and CDR2 SMNVEV (reference sequence). CDR3 length equals 15 residues. The junction had 11 bases not matched to a gene; V was cut back by 7 bases and J by 5 bases.